The 25 T cell receptor beta chains below were found in one sample sequenced in a study of shared clonotypes between healthy human individuals. Libraries were prepared by immunoSEQ multiplex PCR; TCRdb keeps only in-frame clonotypes and omits some of them. The table lists hundreds of thousands of clones, 97% of them singletons. Material for sequencing was naive CD4+ T cells sorted from blood. Stated subset: CD45RA+ positively selected. These receptors all come from a woman in her twenties or thirties in good health.

The chain combines TRBV7-8 with TRBJ2-1; 12 bases fit TRBD2. After removal of 1 base from V and 10 bases from J, the junction contained 5 bases not matched to a gene. The CDR3 has 15 amino acids. Germline assignment: CDR1 SGHVS and CDR2 FQNEAQ. CDR3 nucleotide sequence: TGTGCCAGCAGCTTAGTAAGACTAGCGGGAGAAGAGCAGTTCTTC. Translated: CASSLVRLAGEEQFF.

The gene calls are TRBV28 and TRBJ1-2, with D hard to call. This CDR3 contains 12 residues. Trimming took off 5 bases at V and 6 bases at J, with 10 bases between the two ends. Germline CDR1 and CDR2: MDHEN and SYDVKM. The CDR3 here is CASSRRPHGYTF. DNA of the CDR3: TGTGCCAGCAGTCGACGGCCTCATGGCTACACCTTC.

This chain uses TRBV18 with TRBJ2-3, with 10 nucleotides matching TRBD1. The trim removed 5 bases at V and 6 bases at J, leaving 8 bases unmatched. The CDR3 length is 15 residues. The germline gives CDR1 KGHSH, CDR2 LQKENI. CDR3 protein: CASSTGTGELDTQYF. The CDR3 DNA reads TGTGCCAGCTCAACCGGGACAGGGGAGTTGGATACGCAGTATTTT. Full variable domain (rest looked up from reference TRBV18 and TRBJ2-3): NAGVMQNPRHLVRRRGQEARLRCSPMKGHSHVYWYRQLPEEGLKFMVYLQKENIIDESGMPKERFSAEFPKEGPSILRIQQVVRGDSAAYFCASSTGTGELDTQYFGPGTRLTVL.

V usage is TRBV7-9 and J usage is TRBJ2-7; D is tentatively TRBD1 or TRBD2 (6 bases each). The CDR3 spans 13 residues. Germline V gives CDR1 SEHNR, CDR2 FQNEAQ (reference sequence). Trimming pared 11 bases from V and 7 bases from J, leaving 21 bases between. This CDR3 reads CAGRRQGTGEQYF. Written as DNA, the CDR3 is TGTGCCGGGCGGCGGCAGGGGACTGGTGAGCAGTACTTC.

The V gene is TRBV5-1, the J gene TRBJ1-1; 7 bases map to TRBD1. The junction had 4 bases not matched to a gene; V was cut back by 4 bases and J by 1 base. This CDR3 comprises 14 residues. Germline values: CDR1 SGHRS, CDR2 YFSETQ. The CDR3 nucleotides are TGCGCCAGCAGCCGAGGGGGCCAGAACACTGAAGCTTTCTTT. The encoded protein is CASSRGGQNTEAFF.

CDR3 DNA: TGTGCCATCAGTGAGTCAACAGGTGTTAGTTACAATGAGCAGTTCTTC. Encoded protein: CAISESTGVSYNEQFF. This rearrangement joins TRBV10-3 to TRBJ2-1; D possibly corresponds to TRBD1 (5 bases). The germline V and J ends were trimmed by 0 bases and 4 bases, with 13 bases remaining between them. The CDR3 has 16 residues. Germline V CDR1 and CDR2: ENHRY, SYGVKD.

The chain joins TRBV5-8 to TRBJ2-1, with TRBD2 as a possible D gene (6 bases). Germline CDR1 is SGHTS and CDR2 is YDEGEE. The CDR3 extends over 17 amino acids. The V end lost 2 bases, the J end lost 2 bases, and 17 bases lay between the germline ends. The CDR3 DNA reads as TGTGCCAGCAGCTTTTTTTTAGCGGACGCGACCTACAATGAGCAGTTCTTC. It is translated as CASSFFLADATYNEQFF.

The CDR3 coding sequence is TGTGCCAGCAGTGCCCGGACGTCCTCATTGGGGCAGTTCTTC. Translating it yields CASSARTSSLGQFF. The chain employs TRBV28 and TRBJ2-1, with D unclear. The CDR3 has 14 residues. Germline CDR1 MDHEN, CDR2 SYDVKM. Between the trimmed V and J ends, which lost 5 bases and 12 bases, there was a span of 20 bases.

The V call is TRBV28, the J call TRBJ2-6; weak D call: TRBD2 (7 bases). This CDR3 is built from 15 residues. V lost 8 bases, J lost 2 bases, and 13 bases lay in between. Germline V gene data show CDR1 as MDHEN and CDR2 as SYDVKM. The CDR3 sequence: CASGPGGAGANVLTF. The CDR3 coding sequence is TGTGCCAGCGGCCCGGGGGGCGCTGGGGCCAACGTCCTGACTTTC.

V usage is TRBV19 and J usage is TRBJ2-7; 7 bases are shared with TRBD2. This CDR3 comprises 13 residues. V trimming: 8 bases; J trimming: 4 bases; junction bases outside the gene matches: 8. Germline CDR1 and CDR2: LNHDA and SQIVND (reference sequence). Here the CDR3 reads CASREAGEYEQYF. The DNA for the CDR3 is TGTGCCAGTCGGGAGGCGGGAGAATACGAGCAGTACTTC.

The V gene is TRBV5-4, the J gene TRBJ1-1; D remains unclear. The V gene lost 0 bases and the J gene lost 4 bases, with 13 bases spanning the gap. Looked up from germline, CDR1 is SGHNT and CDR2 is YYREEE (reference sequence). The CDR3 runs to 15 residues. The DNA for the CDR3 is TGTGCCAGCAGCTTGGGAGGATTTGAACTCACTGAAGCTTTCTTT. This gives the protein CASSLGGFELTEAFF.

The chain combines TRBV10-3 with TRBJ1-1; 7 bases are shared with TRBD1. The germline V gene has CDR1 ENHRY and CDR2 SYGVKD. The CDR3 totals 15 residues. V lost 4 bases to trimming and J lost 1 base; unmatched junction nucleotides: 6. CDR3 nucleotides: TGTGCCATCAGTGGGGACAGTAATTCGAACACTGAAGCTTTCTTT. Its translation: CAISGDSNSNTEAFF.

V usage is TRBV28 and J usage is TRBJ2-5; the match to TRBD2 covers 13 bases. This CDR3 spans 18 amino acids. V shed 3 bases, J shed 5 bases, and the junction held 12 bases outside the gene matches. The germline V gene encodes CDR1 MDHEN and CDR2 SYDVKM. The CDR3 reads CASSFPWRLAGGEETQYF. CDR3 sequence (DNA): TGTGCCAGCAGTTTCCCCTGGCGACTAGCGGGAGGTGAGGAGACCCAGTACTTC.

The V gene is TRBV6-1, the J gene TRBJ2-1; D tentatively fits TRBD1 or TRBD2 (5 bases each). The CDR3 sequence is 12 residues long. The V gene's germline CDR1 is MNHNS and CDR2 SASEGT. Between the trimmed V and J ends, which lost 7 bases and 8 bases, there was a span of 12 bases. CDR3 DNA sequence: TGTGCCAGCAAGGGACCAGGCGATGAGCAGTTCTTC. It encodes CASKGPGDEQFF.

The J gene is TRBJ2-5, the V gene TRBV18; a weak D match, TRBD2 (5 bases). Germline CDR1 is KGHSH and CDR2 is LQKENI. The CDR3 runs to 14 residues. V was clipped by 4 bases and J by 5 bases, with 14 bases between them. Here the CDR3 DNA reads TGTGCCAGCTCACGGTCGGCAGAGCGGGAGACCCAGTACTTC. It is translated as CASSRSAERETQYF.

The chain couples TRBV27 to TRBJ1-2, with D unclear. Germline lookup yields CDR1 MNHEY and CDR2 SMNVEV (reference sequence). V was trimmed by 6 bases and J by 7 bases, leaving 12 bases between them. The CDR3 covers 12 residues. The CDR3 DNA sequence: TGTGCCAGCAGCCCCAGACCACCTGGCTACACCTTC. Translating it yields CASSPRPPGYTF.

This chain uses TRBV7-2 with TRBJ2-2; D assignment may be TRBD1 or TRBD2 (5 bases each). The CDR3 is 15 amino acids. Germline CDR1 reads SGHTA; CDR2 reads FQGNSA. The V gene lost 0 bases and the J gene lost 6 bases, with 11 bases spanning the gap. The CDR3 sequence is CASSLAGPRAGELFF. Written as DNA, the CDR3 is TGTGCCAGCAGCTTAGCGGGACCGCGAGCCGGGGAGCTGTTTTTT. The full variable domain, in which reference TRBV7-2 and TRBJ2-2 provide the parts outside the CDR3, is GAGVSQSPSNKVTEKGKDVELRCDPISGHTALYWYRQSLGQGLEFLIYFQGNSAPDKSGLPSDRFSAERTGGSVSTLTIQRTQQEDSAVYLCASSLAGPRAGELFFGEGSRLTVL.

The chain combines TRBV9 with TRBJ1-3, with TRBD1 matching 7 bases. The germline gives CDR1 SGDLS, CDR2 YYNGEE. The CDR3 has 15 amino acids. The V segment lost 3 bases and the J segment 5 bases; nucleotides outside the gene matches: 8. The DNA for the CDR3 is TGTGCCAGCAGCGAAATCCCGGGACAGCGAAACACCATATATTTT. It encodes CASSEIPGQRNTIYF.

The genes are TRBV6-5 and TRBJ1-1; no firm D call. Per germline, CDR1 MNHEY and CDR2 SVGAGI. The CDR3 spans 14 residues. Trimming took 7 bases from V and 5 from J, leaving 17 bases between them. CDR3 DNA: TGTGCCAGCACTCCTAGGCTTACGGGGACTGAAGCTTTCTTT. Translation gives CASTPRLTGTEAFF.

The V gene is TRBV30, the J gene TRBJ2-5; TRBD1 might be the D (6 bases). The end of the DNA aligns better with TRBJ2-7, so the J call may be wrong. The germline gives CDR1 GTSNPN, CDR2 SVGIG (reference sequence). CDR3 length equals 15 residues. Written as DNA, the CDR3 is TGTGCCTGGTCTCCCCATATTGGGGGCAGGTACGAGCAGTACTTC. Its translation is CAWSPHIGGRYEQYF.

This clone showed up many times. This chain uses TRBV19 with TRBJ2-1, with 8 bases aligning to TRBD2. The trim removed 5 bases at V and 2 bases at J, leaving 8 bases unmatched. This CDR3 is built from 16 residues. Per germline, CDR1 LNHDA and CDR2 SQIVND (reference sequence). CDR3 coding DNA: TGTGCCAGTAGTGCACAAGCGGGAGTGGCCTACAATGAGCAGTTCTTC. Encoded protein: CASSAQAGVAYNEQFF.

The chain has TRBV5-1 and TRBJ1-6; possibly TRBD1 for D (6 bases). Germline V CDR1 and CDR2: SGHRS, YFSETQ. V shed 2 bases and J shed 3 bases, with 9 bases lying between them. The CDR3 loop spans 15 amino acids. CDR3 in amino acids: CASSLSRGYNSPLHF. The CDR3 bases are TGCGCCAGCAGCTTAAGCAGGGGCTATAATTCACCCCTCCACTTT.

The genes are TRBV7-9 and TRBJ1-1, with TRBD1 matching over 12 bases. Looked up from germline, CDR1 is SEHNR and CDR2 is FQNEAQ (reference sequence). The CDR3 length is 17 residues. V gave up 2 bases and J gave up 4 bases; unmatched junction bases: 8. The CDR3 coding sequence is TGTGCCAGCAGCTTAAGGGACAGGGGGCAAAGGGGCACTGAAGCTTTCTTT. This codes for CASSLRDRGQRGTEAFF.

This chain links TRBV7-2 with TRBJ2-5; tentatively, D is TRBD2 (5 bases). The last part of the DNA fits TRBJ2-7 better; the J call may be wrong. There are 16 residues in the CDR3. CDR1 is SGHTA and CDR2 is FQGNSA in the germline V gene. The chain's CDR3 is CASTPTIGPAGDEQYF. DNA of the CDR3: TGTGCCAGCACCCCCACAATAGGACCGGCGGGTGACGAGCAGTACTTC.

The V and J genes are TRBV7-9 and TRBJ1-4, with D perhaps matching TRBD1 (5 bases). In germline, CDR1 is SEHNR, CDR2 FQNEAQ (reference sequence). The CDR3 length is 13 residues. The V and J ends lost 8 bases and 5 bases respectively, with 12 bases between them. The DNA for the CDR3 is TGTGCCAGCCAGGGCATGGCCAATGAAAAACTGTTTTTT. This encodes CASQGMANEKLFF.